This is a list of T cell receptor beta chains from one sample in a study of shared clonotypes between healthy human individuals. Sequencing was performed with immunoSEQ multiplex PCR; in TCRdb, only in-frame clones are kept and a portion is missing. The data contain a few million clones, roughly 95% of them seen just once; the ten biggest clones take up roughly 0.13%. The source material was naive CD4+ T cells sorted from blood. Every receptor here comes from a man aged 18 to 29 in good health. The conserved cysteine and the conserved F or W are not part of the CDR3 here.

cdr3_aa	j_call	v_call
ASSQGRIFGTSQY	TRBJ2-7	TRBV5-4
ASSQDGFSGNTIY	TRBJ1-3	TRBV14
ASTKGEGPYNEQF	TRBJ2-1	TRBV5-1
SVEEQNTGELF	TRBJ2-2	TRBV29-1
ASSPELGDRTDTQY	TRBJ2-3	TRBV5-1
ASSLPGTGGTYEQY	TRBJ2-7	TRBV5-4
ASSLASGTGGTDTQY	TRBJ2-3	TRBV5-1
ASSLGGSGTDTQY	TRBJ2-3	TRBV5-1
ASSYSQNTGELF	TRBJ2-2	TRBV6-5
ASSTTEGDTQY	TRBJ2-3	TRBV9
ASSTRDRRTDTQY	TRBJ2-3	TRBV9
SVEDWGGYNEQF	TRBJ2-1	TRBV29-1
ASSSRGTANTGELF	TRBJ2-2	TRBV9
ASSFTNAGGYT	TRBJ1-2	TRBV28
ASSVGQPTYGYT	TRBJ1-2	TRBV6-1
ASSGGLLNTGELF	TRBJ2-2	TRBV9
AISASGTGQEKLF	TRBJ1-4	TRBV10-3
SVEVQDRDNEKLF	TRBJ1-4	TRBV29-1
ASSRLAGRTDTQY	TRBJ2-3	TRBV5-1
ASSRGRNNEKLF	TRBJ1-4	TRBV18
AIGGRVTTGELF	TRBJ2-2	TRBV10-3
SGSTGPTEAF	TRBJ1-1	TRBV29-1